This T cell receptor beta chain is from a study of blood T cell repertoires in COVID-19. Overall study context: COVID-19 samples, acute and convalescent, were from the United States, Italy and Spain. PBMCs, B-cell-depleted T cells, or T cells were the source of the cDNA or gDNA that made up the material.

Looked up from germline, CDR1 is MNHEY and CDR2 is SMNVEV (reference sequence). The CDR3 has 13 residues. The V segment lost 7 bases and the J segment 5 bases; nucleotides outside the gene matches: 8. Original analysis: Reference gene primer amplification gave nucleated cell count estimates. TCRdb's table, derived via immunoSEQ multiplex PCR, lists solely in-frame clones and lacks some. V and J calls and clone size are those listed in that table; D and trimming were worked out from the DNA. There are about 150,000 clones in the sample; 88% occur only once, and roughly 2% lies in the top ten. The clonotype comes from a man in his fifties or sixties who had recovered from COVID-19. Sequencing was carried out using peripheral blood. This chain connects TRBV27 to TRBJ2-7, with TRBD1 identical over 7 bases. CDR3 in amino acids: CASTQQGNDEQYF. In DNA, the CDR3 is TGTGCCAGCACCCAACAGGGGAATGACGAGCAGTACTTC.